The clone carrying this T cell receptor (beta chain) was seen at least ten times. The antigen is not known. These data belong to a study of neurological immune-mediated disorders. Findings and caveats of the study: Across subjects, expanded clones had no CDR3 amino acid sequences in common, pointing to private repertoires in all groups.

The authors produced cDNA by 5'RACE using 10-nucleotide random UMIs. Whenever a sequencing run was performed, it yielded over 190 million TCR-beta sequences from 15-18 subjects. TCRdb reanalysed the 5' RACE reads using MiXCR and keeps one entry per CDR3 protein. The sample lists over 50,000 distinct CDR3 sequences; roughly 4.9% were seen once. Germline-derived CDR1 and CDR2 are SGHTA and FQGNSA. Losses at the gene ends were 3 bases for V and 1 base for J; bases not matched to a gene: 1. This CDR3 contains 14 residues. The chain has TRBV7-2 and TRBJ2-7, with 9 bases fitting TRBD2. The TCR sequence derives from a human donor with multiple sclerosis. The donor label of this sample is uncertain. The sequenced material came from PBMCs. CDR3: CASSFTSGSYEQYF. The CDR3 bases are TGTGCCAGCAGCTTCACTAGCGGGTCCTACGAGCAGTACTTC.